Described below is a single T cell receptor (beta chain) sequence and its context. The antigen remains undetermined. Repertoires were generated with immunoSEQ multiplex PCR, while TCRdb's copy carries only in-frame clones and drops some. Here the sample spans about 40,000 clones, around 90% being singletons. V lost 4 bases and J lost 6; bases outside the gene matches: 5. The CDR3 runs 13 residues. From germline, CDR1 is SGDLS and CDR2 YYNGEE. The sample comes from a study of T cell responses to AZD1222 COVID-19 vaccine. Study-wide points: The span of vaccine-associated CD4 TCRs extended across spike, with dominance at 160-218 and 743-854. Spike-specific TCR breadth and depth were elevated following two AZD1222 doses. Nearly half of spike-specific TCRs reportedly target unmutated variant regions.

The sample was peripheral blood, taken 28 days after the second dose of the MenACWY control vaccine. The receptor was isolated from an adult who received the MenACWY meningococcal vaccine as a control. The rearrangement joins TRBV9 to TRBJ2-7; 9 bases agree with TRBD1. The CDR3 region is CASSPTGGREQYF. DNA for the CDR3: TGTGCCAGCAGCCCGACAGGGGGACGCGAGCAGTACTTC.